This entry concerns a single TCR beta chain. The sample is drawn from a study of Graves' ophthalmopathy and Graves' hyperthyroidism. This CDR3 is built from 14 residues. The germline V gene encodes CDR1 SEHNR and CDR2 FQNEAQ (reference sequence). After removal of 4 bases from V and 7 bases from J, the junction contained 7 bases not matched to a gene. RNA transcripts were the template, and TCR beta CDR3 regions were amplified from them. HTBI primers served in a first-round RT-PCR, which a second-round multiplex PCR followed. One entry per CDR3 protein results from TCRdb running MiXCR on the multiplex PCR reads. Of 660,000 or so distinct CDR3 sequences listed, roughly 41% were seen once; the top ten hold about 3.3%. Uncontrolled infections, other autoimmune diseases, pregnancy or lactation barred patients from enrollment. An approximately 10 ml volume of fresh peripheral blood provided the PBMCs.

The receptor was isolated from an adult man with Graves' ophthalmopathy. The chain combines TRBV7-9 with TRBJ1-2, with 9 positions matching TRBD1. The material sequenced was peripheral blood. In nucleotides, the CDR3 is TGTGCCAGCAGCTCGTCCGGGACAGGGAGTGGCTACACCTTC. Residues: CASSSSGTGSGYTF.